One and the same sample provided the 2 T cell receptor beta chains below, sequenced in a study of shared clonotypes between healthy human individuals. The table came from immunoSEQ multiplex PCR; TCRdb's copy has only in-frame clones and leaves some out. The table includes under 2,000,000 clones, 85% to 95% detected once. The naive CD8 subset, CD45RO-negative cells positively selected for CCR7, excluded terminally differentiated effector memory CD45RA+ cells. The sequenced sample was naive CD8+ T cells sorted from blood. Every receptor here comes from a man aged 18 to 30 in good health.

This clone has only one observation. The chain employs TRBV28 and TRBJ2-7; perhaps TRBD2 as D (6 bases). This CDR3 has 12 amino acids. CDR1 and CDR2 from the germline V gene are MDHEN and SYDVKM. Trimming cost V 3 bases and J 5 bases, with 8 bases left between them. CDR3 protein: CASSLEGNEQYF. The CDR3 nucleotides read TGTGCCAGCAGTTTGGAGGGAAACGAGCAGTACTTC.

The chain uses TRBV7-2 and TRBJ1-1; 7 bases are a match to TRBD1. Germline V lookup: CDR1 SGHTA, CDR2 FQGNSA. With 1 base clipped from V and 2 bases from J, the junction kept 13 bases outside the gene matches. The CDR3 has 18 amino acids. This chain's CDR3 is CASSLDLTGVGENTEAFF. The DNA of the CDR3 is TGTGCCAGCAGCTTAGACCTAACAGGGGTAGGGGAAAACACTGAAGCTTTCTTT.